Described below is a single TCR beta chain sequence and its context. The germline CDR1 and CDR2 sequences are LNHDA and SQIVND (reference sequence). The CDR3 has 14 residues. Unmatched junction bases numbered 12, after V lost 7 bases and J lost 16 bases. Profiling relied on immunoSEQ multiplex PCR, and the TCRdb table lists in-frame clones only, not all of them. The sample consists of about 2.4 million clones, 93% of them appearing once. This sample was taken from a study of shared clonotypes between healthy human individuals. The material sequenced was naive CD4+ T cells from PBMCs. Subset in this sample: CD45RA+ positively selected. This chain joins TRBV19 and TRBJ2-1; 14 bases line up with TRBD2. The sequence was collected from a man between 18 and 29 years old in good health. Some clones in this sample may be carry-over from other donors' samples. The CDR3 is CASTGTSGRARVFF. The CDR3 nucleotides are TGTGCCAGTACCGGGACTAGCGGGAGAGCTAGGGTCTTCTTC.